What follows is one TCR beta chain and its context. The sample originates from a study of blood T cell repertoires in COVID-19. Per the authors' pipeline: Amplifying reference gene primers gave estimates of nucleated cell counts. TCRdb keeps only in-frame clones here, not all; method: immunoSEQ multiplex PCR. D and trimming were read from the DNA, whereas the V and J calls and clone size are those reported in that table. The data contain hundreds of thousands of clones, 89% of them singletons. The CDR3 loop spans 13 amino acids. Germline CDR1 is SNHLY and CDR2 is FYNNEI. The V gene lost 4 bases and the J gene lost 8 bases, with 14 bases spanning the gap. All recovered Cohort 3 donors got two negative PCRs, got clearance, or saw symptom resolution.

This sequence joins TRBV2 and TRBJ1-2; no clear D. This sequence was found in a woman aged 40 to 50 who had recovered from COVID-19. Sequenced sample: PBMCs or T cells enriched from blood (not recorded which). In nucleotides, the CDR3 is TGTGCCAGCAGTGGACGAGTTGAGGAAGGCTACACCTTC. It translates to CASSGRVEEGYTF.